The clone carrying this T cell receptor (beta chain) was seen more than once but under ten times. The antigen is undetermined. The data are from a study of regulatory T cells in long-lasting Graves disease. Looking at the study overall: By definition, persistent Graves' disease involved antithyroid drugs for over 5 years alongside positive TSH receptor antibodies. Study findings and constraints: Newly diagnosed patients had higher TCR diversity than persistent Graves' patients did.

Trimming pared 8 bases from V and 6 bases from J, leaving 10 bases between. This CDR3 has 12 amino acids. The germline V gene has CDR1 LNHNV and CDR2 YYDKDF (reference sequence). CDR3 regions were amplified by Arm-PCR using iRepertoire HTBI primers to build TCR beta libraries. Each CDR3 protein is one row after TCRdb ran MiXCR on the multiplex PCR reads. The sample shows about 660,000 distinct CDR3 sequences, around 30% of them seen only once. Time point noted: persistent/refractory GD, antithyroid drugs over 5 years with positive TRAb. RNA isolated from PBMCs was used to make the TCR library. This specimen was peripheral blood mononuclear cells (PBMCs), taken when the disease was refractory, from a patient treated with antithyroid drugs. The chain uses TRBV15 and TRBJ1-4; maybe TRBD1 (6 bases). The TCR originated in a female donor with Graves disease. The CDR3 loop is CATAGADEKLFF. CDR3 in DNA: TGTGCCACCGCAGGGGCGGATGAAAAACTGTTTTTT.